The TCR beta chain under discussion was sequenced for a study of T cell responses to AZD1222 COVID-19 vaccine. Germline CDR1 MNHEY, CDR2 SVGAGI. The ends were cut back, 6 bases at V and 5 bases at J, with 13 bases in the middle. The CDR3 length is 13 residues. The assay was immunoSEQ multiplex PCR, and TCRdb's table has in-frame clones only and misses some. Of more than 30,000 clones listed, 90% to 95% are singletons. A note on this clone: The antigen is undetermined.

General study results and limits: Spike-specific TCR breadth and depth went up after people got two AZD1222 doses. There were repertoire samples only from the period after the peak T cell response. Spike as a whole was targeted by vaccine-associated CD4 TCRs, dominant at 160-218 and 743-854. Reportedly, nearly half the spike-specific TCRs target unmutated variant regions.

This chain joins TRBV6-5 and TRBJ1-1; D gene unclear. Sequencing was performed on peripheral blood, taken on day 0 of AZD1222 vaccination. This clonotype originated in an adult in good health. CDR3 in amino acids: CASRNTQATEAFF. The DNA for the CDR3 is TGTGCCAGCAGGAACACCCAAGCGACTGAAGCTTTCTTT.